Sequencing of this T cell receptor beta chain was carried out in a study of cytomegalovirus exposure and HLA in healthy donors. This CDR3 has 15 amino acids. From germline, CDR1 is MNHNS and CDR2 SASEGT. V was shortened by 6 bases and J by 8 bases, with 22 bases between the two germline ends. Study findings and constraints: HLA alleles showed associations with around 15,000 TCR beta sequences in a later analysis, at a 0.05 false discovery rate.

60 Vbeta and 13 Jbeta primers were used in PCR. In the study's own analysis: The count from a later analysis was 65 million to 90 million unique TCR beta chains, some 10 million of them shared. TCRdb's table, derived via immunoSEQ multiplex PCR, lists solely in-frame clones and lacks some. V, J and clone size derive from that table, while D and trimming were established from the DNA sequence. The sample carries hundreds of thousands of clones, around 80% recorded once. About this clone itself: Its antigen remains unknown.

Donors consisted of healthy bone marrow donors. The chain links TRBV6-1 to TRBJ1-1; D is undetermined. This receptor was taken from a man aged 35 to 55 in good health and CMV-seropositive. The sequenced sample consisted of PBMCs. In DNA, the CDR3 is TGTGCCAGCAGGCCCGCAGGACTAATCAACCCAGAAGCTTTCTTT. It yields the protein CASRPAGLINPEAFF.